The 21 T cell receptor beta chains reported below all come from one sample, sequenced in a study of blood T cells in healthy people across ages. Together with a sample-barcoded 5' primer, a J-beta primer mix was included in a second PCR lasting roughly 6 to 12 cycles. One entry per CDR3 protein results from TCRdb running MiXCR on the 5' RACE reads. The table lists some 1.6 million distinct CDR3 sequences, almost 35% of them singletons. The sequencing sample was made of blood. These receptors all come from a woman in her 30s in good health.

This clonotype appeared a few times. The gene calls are TRBV4-2 and TRBJ2-5; TRBD2 aligns across 8 bases. This CDR3 is built from 16 residues. The V gene end was trimmed by 3 bases and the J gene end by 2 bases; junction bases not matched to a gene: 8. Germline V lookup: CDR1 LGHNA, CDR2 YNFKEQ. CDR3 sequence: CASSHLRGGSQETQYF. CDR3 nucleotides: TGTGCCAGCAGCCACCTTCGCGGGGGGTCTCAAGAGACCCAGTACTTC.

The CDR3 here is CASSLDRQGARQFF. In DNA form, the CDR3 reads TGCGCCAGCAGCTTGGATCGGCAGGGGGCTAGGCAGTTCTTC. The chain uses TRBV5-1 and TRBJ2-1, with 8 bases matching TRBD1. This CDR3 contains 14 residues. Trimming at V came to 0 bases and at J to 12 bases, leaving 8 bases not matched to a gene. Germline CDR1 reads SGHRS; CDR2 reads YFSETQ.

This clonotype was observed many times. The chain carries TRBV10-3 and TRBJ2-1, with 12 bases that match TRBD2. Germline-derived CDR1 and CDR2 are ENHRY and SYGVKD. V dropped 1 base and J dropped 7; count of bases not matched to a gene: 5. The CDR3 consists of 16 residues. The CDR3 DNA sequence: TGTGCCATCAGTGAGTTGTGGACTAGCGGGGTAAATGAGCAGTTCTTC. It specifies CAISELWTSGVNEQFF.

This clonotype was detected a few times. J is TRBJ1-2 and V is TRBV4-2, with D possibly TRBD1 on 5 matching bases. This CDR3 spans 15 amino acids. Per germline, CDR1 LGHNA and CDR2 YNFKEQ. Deletions cut 1 base from V and 4 bases from J, with 13 bases between. CDR3 in DNA: TGTGCCAGCAGCCAAGTTTCTCAGGGAGGCTATGGCTACACCTTC. This translates into CASSQVSQGGYGYTF.

Regarding this clonotype: One junction end disagrees with the germline gene, perhaps due to a read error. CDR3 region: CASSQVRVVKTQHF. CDR3 sequence (DNA): TGTGCCAGCAGCCAAGTGCGTGTAGTAAAGACCCAGCACTTC. This chain connects TRBV3-1 to TRBJ2-5; no clear D gene. CDR1 is LGHDT, CDR2 YNNKEL, per germline (reference sequence). The CDR3 runs 14 residues.

This chain links TRBV6-1 with TRBJ2-1, with D possibly TRBD1 on 5 matching bases. CDR3 length: 14 amino acids. The V end lost 2 bases, the J end lost 4 bases, and 9 bases lay between the germline ends. Per germline, CDR1 MNHNS and CDR2 SASEGT. CDR3 residues: CASSELQEYNEQFF. In nucleotides, the CDR3 is TGTGCCAGCAGTGAATTACAGGAGTACAATGAGCAGTTCTTC.

The count of this clonotype is one. This may arise from a read error, as a much more abundant clone is one base away. This chain joins TRBV29-1 and TRBJ2-7; D unclear. Germline CDR1 is SQVTM and CDR2 is ANQGSEA. This CDR3 region has 10 residues. Trimming pared 4 bases from V and 6 bases from J, leaving 7 bases between. The CDR3 DNA reads as TGCAGCGTTGGGGAAATCGAGCAGTACTTC. It yields the protein CSVGEIEQYF.

Many counts were recorded for this clonotype. This chain links TRBV5-5 with TRBJ1-1; D gene ambiguous. The CDR3 covers 13 residues. V dropped 5 bases and J dropped 1 base, with 9 bases sitting between them. Germline loops: CDR1 SGHKS, CDR2 YYEKEE (reference sequence). CDR3 sequence (DNA): TGTGCCAGCAGTTTGACATCGAACACTGAAGCTTTCTTT. Translation gives CASSLTSNTEAFF.

This rearrangement joins TRBV3-1 to TRBJ2-7, with D possibly TRBD1 on 5 matching bases. The ends were cut back, 0 bases at V and 7 bases at J, with 16 bases in the middle. The CDR3 totals 15 residues. The germline gives CDR1 LGHDT, CDR2 YNNKEL (reference sequence). The CDR3 bases are TGTGCCAGCAGCCAAGAGCTCGCCAGGGTTCAGGAGCAGTACTTC. This sequence encodes CASSQELARVQEQYF.

This clonotype was recorded a few times. V gene TRBV7-9 combines with J gene TRBJ2-3; D gene ambiguous. Germline CDR1 SEHNR, CDR2 FQNEAQ (reference sequence). V shed 8 bases and J shed 4 bases, with 13 bases lying between them. The CDR3 runs 13 residues. The CDR3 region is CASAYDSADTQYF. The CDR3 nucleotides read TGTGCCAGCGCCTACGATTCCGCAGATACGCAGTATTTT.

This clonotype came up a few times. The genes are TRBV27 and TRBJ1-2; D is undetermined. This CDR3 region has 14 residues. Trimming stripped 4 bases from V and 2 bases from J, with 11 bases between. Germline-derived CDR1 and CDR2 are MNHEY and SMNVEV (reference sequence). In DNA form, the CDR3 reads TGTGCCAGCAGTTCGACGCCCTCCAACTATGGCTACACCTTC. Translated: CASSSTPSNYGYTF.

As concerns this clonotype: Possible read error: a much larger clone is one base away. The chain links TRBV7-2 to TRBJ2-1, with D tentatively TRBD2 (6 bases). CDR3 length equals 13 residues. Germline V gives CDR1 SGHTA, CDR2 FQGNSA. The CDR3: CANSVSGYNEQFF. CDR3 coding DNA: TGTGCCAACAGCGTTAGCGGCTACAATGAGCAGTTCTTC.

The chain uses TRBV21-1 and TRBJ1-3. TRBV21-1 is termed a pseudogene. The CDR3 is 19 residues long. The CDR3 spells CASSKENCNARMGGITIYF. The CDR3 DNA reads as TGTGCCAGCAGCAAAGAAAATTGCAACGCACGAATGGGAGGTATCACCATATATTTT.

The V call is TRBV10-3, the J call TRBJ2-2, with a weak D call TRBD2 (6 bases). Trimming took 3 bases from V and 4 from J, leaving 9 bases between them. From germline, CDR1 is ENHRY and CDR2 SYGVKD. The CDR3 sequence is 14 residues long. The CDR3 region is CAISDISGTGELFF. CDR3 nucleotide sequence: TGTGCCATCAGTGATATTAGCGGCACCGGGGAGCTGTTTTTT.

This clonotype was seen many times. The chain's CDR3 is CSAETSREGYTF. In DNA, the CDR3 is TGCAGTGCCGAAACTTCCAGGGAGGGCTACACCTTC. This chain uses TRBV20-1 with TRBJ1-2, with D perhaps matching TRBD1 (5 bases). V lost 6 bases, J lost 8 bases, and 16 bases lay in between. Germline V gene data show CDR1 as DFQATT and CDR2 as SNEGSKA (reference sequence). This CDR3 spans 12 amino acids.

The V call is TRBV4-1, the J call TRBJ2-3; no reliable D call. Per germline, CDR1 MGHRA and CDR2 YSYEKL. The length of the CDR3 is 15 residues. V was trimmed by 3 bases and J by 9 bases, leaving 19 bases between them. The CDR3 bases are TGCGCCAGCAGCCAGACGAGAGTGGGATTGGACACGCAGTATTTT. It encodes CASSQTRVGLDTQYF.

This chain joins TRBV12-3 or TRBV12-4 and TRBJ1-1, with D possibly TRBD1 on 6 matching bases. The V end was cut by 10 bases, the J end by 2 bases, with 20 bases between. This CDR3 comprises 15 residues. CDR3 nucleotide sequence: TGTGCCACCCTGAATGGGGGCAGGGCTAACACTGAAGCTTTCTTT. Translation: CATLNGGRANTEAFF.

The genes are TRBV20-1 and TRBJ2-1, with unresolved D. The CDR3 is 14 residues long. Germline values: CDR1 DFQATT, CDR2 SNEGSKA (reference sequence). V gave up 5 bases and J gave up 9 bases, with 20 bases separating them. The CDR3 is CSAAGNGLNSEQFF. Written as DNA, the CDR3 is TGCAGTGCTGCCGGTAATGGGTTGAACAGTGAGCAGTTCTTC.

CDR3 sequence (DNA): TGTGCCAGCAGCCAAGCTTTCGGACGGAGGGGCTCCTACGAGCAGTACTTC. Protein sequence: CASSQAFGRRGSYEQYF. The rearrangement joins TRBV3-1 to TRBJ2-7, with a weak D call TRBD2 (6 bases). V dropped 1 base and J dropped 0 bases, with 16 bases sitting between them. Germline V gene lookup returns CDR1 LGHDT and CDR2 YNNKEL (reference sequence). This CDR3 comprises 17 residues.

About this clonotype itself: A much larger clone lies a single base off, so this may be a read error. The chain recombines TRBV11-1 with TRBJ2-5, with a tentative D call TRBD1 (6 bases). V lost 3 bases to trimming and J lost 11 bases, with 19 bases between them. The CDR3 has 14 amino acids. Germline V gene data show CDR1 as SGHAT and CDR2 as FQDESV (reference sequence). CDR3 nucleotides: TGTGCCAGCAGCTTGGGAGCGACAGGTCTGGAGCAGTACTTC. As protein: CASSLGATGLEQYF.

Only a few counts were recorded for this clonotype. V is TRBV28 and J is TRBJ2-5, with D perhaps TRBD1 (6 bases). Germline V CDR1 and CDR2: MDHEN, SYDVKM. The CDR3 sequence is 15 residues long. V dropped 6 bases and J dropped 1 base, with 15 bases sitting between them. CDR3: CASSLGDTSQETQYF. The CDR3 nucleotides read TGTGCCAGCAGCTTAGGGGACACAAGCCAAGAGACCCAGTACTTC.